Listed here are 30 T cell receptor beta chains from one sample, sequenced in a study of T cells after yellow fever vaccination. TCRdb called the 5' RACE reads again in MiXCR, with one record for every CDR3 protein. This sample yields some 500,000 distinct CDR3 sequences, of which approximately 13% are seen a single time; 11% to 15% belongs to the top ten. The sequencing used PBMCs, collected on the day of the yellow fever booster vaccination. Receptors originate from a man aged 25-40 years who received the YFV17D yellow fever vaccine.

The genes are TRBV20-1 and TRBJ2-5, with D perhaps matching TRBD2 (5 bases). The V gene lost 4 bases and the J gene lost 4 bases, with 19 bases spanning the gap. CDR3 length: 15 amino acids. Germline lookup yields CDR1 DFQATT and CDR2 SNEGSKA (reference sequence). The CDR3 region is CSAKGRPGSGETQYF. The CDR3 DNA follows: TGCAGTGCTAAAGGACGCCCGGGAAGTGGAGAGACCCAGTACTTC.

This clonotype was seen a few times. The chain links TRBV20-1 to TRBJ2-2, with D possibly being TRBD2 (6 bases). Germline V lookup: CDR1 DFQATT, CDR2 SNEGSKA (reference sequence). The ends were cut back, 6 bases at V and 5 bases at J, with 19 bases in the middle. The CDR3 runs to 15 residues. CDR3 region: CSARDSSAGTGELFF. CDR3 nucleotide sequence: TGCAGTGCAAGGGACTCAAGCGCCGGGACCGGGGAGCTGTTTTTT.

This clonotype was counted a few times. The chain is built from TRBV20-1 and TRBJ2-5; the D gene is possibly TRBD2 (5 bases). Germline V CDR1 and CDR2: DFQATT, SNEGSKA (reference sequence). CDR3 size: 13 residues. With 3 bases removed from V and 1 base from J, the gap between germline ends came to 9 bases. CDR3 DNA sequence: TGCAGTGCTAGGGCGGGTACCCAAGAGACCCAGTACTTC. It translates to CSARAGTQETQYF.

The CDR3 sequence: CATSDPAGQGVSEQYF. For the CDR3, the DNA is TGTGCCACCAGTGACCCGGCGGGACAGGGAGTAAGCGAGCAGTACTTC. V gene TRBV24-1 combines with J gene TRBJ2-7; 9 bases agree with TRBD1. V gave up 4 bases and J gave up 6 bases; unmatched junction bases: 12. The germline CDR1 and CDR2 sequences are KGHDR and SFDVKD. The CDR3 extends over 16 amino acids.

This clonotype was seen more than once but under ten times. V is TRBV20-1 and J is TRBJ1-5, with D unresolved. The CDR3 extends over 16 amino acids. V lost 3 bases to trimming and J lost 7 bases, with 22 bases between them. Germline V gives CDR1 DFQATT, CDR2 SNEGSKA (reference sequence). Here the CDR3 DNA reads TGCAGTGCTAGTGACTCCCCGGCAGGCCCTGTCCAGCCCCAGCATTTT. Encoded protein: CSASDSPAGPVQPQHF.

V is TRBV3-1 and J is TRBJ1-2; D ambiguous. This CDR3 spans 14 amino acids. Germline CDR1 reads LGHDT; CDR2 reads YNNKEL (reference sequence). Trimming stripped 6 bases from V and 7 bases from J, with 18 bases between. The CDR3 nucleotides read TGTGCCAGCAGACCCACCGAGGGTGCGGCTGGCTACACCTTC. It encodes CASRPTEGAAGYTF. Complete variable domain (other parts from reference TRBV3-1 and TRBJ1-2): DTAVSQTPKYLVTQMGNDKSIKCEQNLGHDTMYWYKQDSKKFLKIMFSYNNKELIINETVPNRFSPKSPDKAHLNLHINSLELGDSAVYFCASRPTEGAAGYTFGSGTRLTVV.

J is TRBJ2-3 and V is TRBV6-5; D might be TRBD1 (8 bases). The germline CDR1 and CDR2 sequences are MNHEY and SVGAGI. The length of the CDR3 is 15 residues. V was trimmed by 2 bases and J by 2 bases, leaving 11 bases between them. The CDR3 DNA follows: TGTGCCAGCAGTTACACAGGGGGGGCCACAGATACGCAGTATTTT. As protein: CASSYTGGATDTQYF.

This clonotype was observed a handful of times. CDR3 nucleotides: TGTGCCATCAAGGCCGACGGGACAAGGAACTCCTACGAGCAGTACTTC. This encodes CAIKADGTRNSYEQYF. The chain employs TRBV10-3 and TRBJ2-7; tentatively, D is TRBD1 (6 bases). In germline, CDR1 is ENHRY, CDR2 SYGVKD. This CDR3 is built from 16 residues. The V end was cut by 7 bases, the J end by 0 bases, with 19 bases between.

This clonotype has a handful of counts. This rearrangement joins TRBV7-6 to TRBJ2-3; 7 bases line up with TRBD2. J lost 4 bases, V lost 5 bases, and 0 bases had no gene match. This CDR3 has 12 residues. Germline-derived CDR1 and CDR2 are SGHVS and FNYEAQ. The CDR3 DNA follows: TGTGCCAGCAGCCGGGAGGCAGATACGCAGTATTTT. Amino acids: CASSREADTQYF.

This clonotype was detected a few times. The J gene is TRBJ2-7, the V gene TRBV5-6; no definite D call. This CDR3 is built from 14 residues. CDR1 is SGHDT, CDR2 YYEEEE, per germline. V was trimmed by 4 bases and J by 3 bases, leaving 14 bases between them. As DNA, the CDR3 is TGTGCCAGCAGCGACCAGGTGCGGCACTACGAGCAGTACTTC. This sequence encodes CASSDQVRHYEQYF.

This clonotype came up a few times. This chain joins TRBV25-1 and TRBJ2-3, with D perhaps matching TRBD1 or TRBD2 (5 bases each). V was clipped by 8 bases and J by 5 bases, with 14 bases between them. The CDR3 extends over 13 amino acids. In germline, CDR1 is MGHDK, CDR2 SYGVNS. The CDR3 loop reads CASGDGARDTQYF. The CDR3 DNA follows: TGTGCCAGCGGGGACGGAGCCCGAGATACGCAGTATTTT.

The rearrangement links TRBV12-5 to TRBJ2-2; the match to TRBD1 covers 8 bases. The CDR3 is made up of 16 amino acids. Germline CDR1 reads LGHNT; CDR2 reads FRNRAP. The ends lost 6 bases at V and 4 bases at J; junction bases unmatched: 10. This CDR3 is CASGPPPGQATGELFF. Written as DNA, the CDR3 is TGTGCTAGTGGCCCTCCTCCGGGACAGGCCACCGGGGAGCTGTTTTTT.

This clonotype was observed a few times. This rearrangement joins TRBV2 to TRBJ2-3; D is ambiguous. The germline V gene encodes CDR1 SNHLY and CDR2 FYNNEI. Deletions cut 8 bases from V and 0 bases from J, with 18 bases between. CDR3 length equals 16 residues. CDR3 residues: CASPTFAAPSTDTQYF. The CDR3 DNA follows: TGTGCCAGCCCGACTTTCGCGGCCCCGAGCACAGATACGCAGTATTTT.

The sample holds a few counts of this clonotype. This chain connects TRBV7-2 to TRBJ2-7; 12 bases fit TRBD2. Germline-derived CDR1 and CDR2 are SGHTA and FQGNSA. CDR3 length: 16 amino acids. The ends lost 5 bases at V and 5 bases at J; junction bases unmatched: 10. CDR3 sequence reads: CASSPLGASGRDEQYF. CDR3 sequence (DNA): TGTGCCAGCAGCCCCCTGGGCGCTAGCGGGAGGGACGAGCAGTACTTC.

This clonotype has a handful of counts. This chain uses TRBV7-2 with TRBJ2-3; the D gene is possibly TRBD2 (6 bases). The CDR3 length is 15 residues. The V gene's germline CDR1 is SGHTA and CDR2 FQGNSA. Trimming stripped 4 bases from V and 5 bases from J, with 16 bases between. In DNA, the CDR3 is TGTGCCAGCAGCTGGTACCTAGCGAGCGGAGATACGCAGTATTTT. This codes for CASSWYLASGDTQYF.

This chain uses TRBV5-1 with TRBJ2-5; possible D gene TRBD1, 6 bases. Germline values: CDR1 SGHRS, CDR2 YFSETQ. The V gene lost 0 bases and the J gene lost 0 bases, with 12 bases spanning the gap. This CDR3 is 16 amino acids long. CDR3 sequence (DNA): TGCGCCAGCAGCTTGGCTGGGACACCGTACCAAGAGACCCAGTACTTC. Translating it yields CASSLAGTPYQETQYF.

The chain has TRBV20-1 and TRBJ2-3; tentatively, D is TRBD2 (5 bases). V lost 1 base and J 0 bases, leaving 11 bases between the germline ends. Looked up from germline, CDR1 is DFQATT and CDR2 is SNEGSKA (reference sequence). The CDR3 totals 15 residues. For the CDR3, the DNA is TGCAGTGCTAGAGGGCCTAGCCGCAGCACAGATACGCAGTATTTT. Residues: CSARGPSRSTDTQYF.

This clonotype was found a few times. The rearrangement uses TRBV6-5 and TRBJ2-1; TRBD1 matches at 11 bases. V shed 0 bases, J shed 12 bases, and the junction held 10 bases outside the gene matches. This CDR3 is built from 16 residues. Germline V lookup: CDR1 MNHEY, CDR2 SVGAGI. The CDR3 coding sequence is TGTGCCAGCAGTTACTCGACACGGGACAGGGGGACAGGGCAGTTCTTC. This translates into CASSYSTRDRGTGQFF.

This clonotype has more than one count but fewer than ten. J is TRBJ2-7 and V is TRBV18; 8 bases fit TRBD1. Germline trimming cut 2 bases from V and 5 bases from J; bases unmatched to any gene: 8. From germline, CDR1 is KGHSH and CDR2 LQKENI. This CDR3 region has 15 residues. DNA for the CDR3: TGTGCCAGCTCACCAACGCTTCAGGGGGCCCACGAGCAGTACTTC. Translating gives CASSPTLQGAHEQYF.

The CDR3, as DNA: TGTGCCAGCAGTTTCGGGGGGGCGCGCGGGCAGTACTTC. Its protein product is CASSFGGARGQYF. The chain couples TRBV12-3 or TRBV12-4 to TRBJ2-7; 8 nucleotides align to TRBD2. The length of the CDR3 is 13 residues. V lost 3 bases, J lost 9 bases, and 7 bases stayed unmatched.

The rearrangement joins TRBV2 to TRBJ2-7; D unclear. V was pared by 9 bases and J by 6 bases, with 9 bases between. This CDR3 has 10 amino acids. The germline gives CDR1 SNHLY, CDR2 FYNNEI. As DNA, the CDR3 is TGTGCCAGTGTCCAGCTCGAGCAGTACTTC. This sequence encodes CASVQLEQYF.

As to this clonotype: The junction does not match germline at one end; this may be a read error. V usage is TRBV3-1 and J usage is TRBJ2-1; D is perhaps TRBD2 (6 bases). The CDR3 has 14 amino acids. Per the germline V gene, CDR1 is LGHDT and CDR2 is YNNKEL (reference sequence). CDR3 nucleotide sequence: TGTACCAGCAGCCACGGGACTTCATACAATGAGCAGTTCTTC. This sequence encodes CTSSHGTSYNEQFF.

The chain couples TRBV5-1 to TRBJ2-5; 9 nucleotides match TRBD1. The V segment lost 0 bases and the J segment 0 bases; nucleotides outside the gene matches: 6. This CDR3 contains 17 residues. Germline lookup yields CDR1 SGHRS and CDR2 YFSETQ. The CDR3 nucleotides are TGCGCCAGCAGCTTGGAAGAAGGGACAGGGTACCAAGAGACCCAGTACTTC. Its translation is CASSLEEGTGYQETQYF. Together with reference TRBV5-1 and TRBJ2-5, the CDR3 gives the full variable domain: KAGVTQTPRYLIKTRGQQVTLSCSPISGHRSVSWYQQTPGQGLQFLFEYFSETQRNKGNFPGRFSGRQFSNSRSEMNVSTLELGDSALYLCASSLEEGTGYQETQYFGPGTRLLVL.

V usage is TRBV25-1 and J usage is TRBJ2-1, with 7 bases identical to TRBD1. J lost 1 base, V lost 8 bases, and 5 bases had no gene match. This CDR3 has 14 residues. The germline CDR1 and CDR2 sequences are MGHDK and SYGVNS. Written as DNA, the CDR3 is TGTGCCAGCTCCGTACAGGGGTCCTACAATGAGCAGTTCTTC. Translating gives CASSVQGSYNEQFF.

This clonotype was picked up a small number of times. The CDR3 spells CASSGTAWPGELFF. The CDR3 coding sequence is TGTGCCAGCTCAGGGACGGCTTGGCCCGGGGAGCTGTTTTTT. The chain links TRBV18 to TRBJ2-2; D assignment may be TRBD1 or TRBD2 (5 bases each). CDR1 and CDR2 from the germline V gene are KGHSH and LQKENI. V lost 5 bases, J lost 6 bases, and 13 bases lay in between. The CDR3 length is 14 residues.

This clonotype turned up a few times. The V call is TRBV28, the J call TRBJ2-7; D perhaps matches TRBD2 (6 bases). CDR1 and CDR2 (germline): MDHEN, SYDVKM. V lost 7 bases and J lost 2, with 15 bases in between. This CDR3 region has 14 residues. Written as DNA, the CDR3 is TGTGCCAGCAAAATGGGGGGTTCACCCTACGAGCAGTACTTC. Its translation is CASKMGGSPYEQYF.

The chain couples TRBV12-3 or TRBV12-4 to TRBJ2-5; a possible D gene is TRBD2 (5 bases). V was cut by 2 bases and J by 3 bases, with 7 bases left in between. The CDR3 has 13 residues. CDR3 DNA sequence: TGTGCCAGCAGTTTAACTAGAAAAGAGACCCAGTACTTC. Translated: CASSLTRKETQYF.

The table lists this clonotype with many counts. The V call is TRBV6-5, the J call TRBJ2-1; 8 nucleotides line up with TRBD2. Losses at the gene ends were 2 bases for V and 3 bases for J; bases not matched to a gene: 9. CDR1 MNHEY and CDR2 SVGAGI come from the germline V gene. This CDR3 region has 17 residues. The chain's CDR3 is CASSYPIAGRGYNEQFF. The CDR3, as DNA: TGTGCCAGCAGTTACCCGATAGCGGGAAGAGGCTACAATGAGCAGTTCTTC.

This clonotype was recorded a few times. The DNA of the CDR3 is TGTGCCAGCAGCCCCGGGGGGAGTGCGGGAGGATACAATGAGCAGTTCTTC. Protein sequence: CASSPGGSAGGYNEQFF. The chain carries TRBV4-2 and TRBJ2-1, with 8 bases fitting TRBD2. There are 17 residues in the CDR3. From germline, CDR1 is LGHNA and CDR2 YNFKEQ. J lost 4 bases, V lost 4 bases, and 12 bases had no gene match.

This chain uses TRBV7-9 with TRBJ1-3; D may be TRBD1 (6 bases). Germline CDR1 is SEHNR and CDR2 is FQNEAQ (reference sequence). The CDR3 runs 15 residues. The V end was cut by 6 bases, the J end by 0 bases, with 12 bases between. The CDR3 loop reads CASSSQGYSGNTIYF. As DNA, the CDR3 is TGTGCCAGCAGTTCACAGGGCTACTCTGGAAACACCATATATTTT.